This TCR beta chain is drawn from a study of blood T cell repertoires in COVID-19. Overall study: All recovered Cohort 3 donors got two negative PCRs, got clearance, or saw symptom resolution. The samples span acute and convalescent COVID-19 from the United States, Italy and Spain. T cells, B-cell-depleted T cells, or PBMCs supplied cDNA or gDNA.

Profiling relied on immunoSEQ multiplex PCR, and the TCRdb table lists in-frame clones only, not all of them. This table has approximately 250,000 clones, 88% appearing once. Participant ages covered 18 to 89 years across 24 US areas. Per the germline V gene, CDR1 is MGHDK and CDR2 is SYGVNS. The ends were cut back, 3 bases at V and 2 bases at J, with 13 bases in the middle. The CDR3 runs 15 residues. This chain joins TRBV25-1 and TRBJ1-1; tentative D call: TRBD1 (6 bases). Material for sequencing was PBMCs or T cells enriched from blood (not recorded which). The TCR sequence derives from a woman aged 60-75 years in a cohort exposed to, infected with or recovered from COVID-19 (not recorded which). Here the CDR3 reads CASSDVQGFNTEAFF. CDR3 coding DNA: TGTGCCAGCAGTGACGTACAGGGCTTCAACACTGAAGCTTTCTTT.